This T cell receptor (gamma chain) appears in the sequencing data of a study of Vδ1+ human thymocytes. Study-level findings and limits: Thymic TRG and TRD repertoires appeared highly polyclonal.

V was pared by 3 bases and J by 3 bases, with 4 bases of the junction left unmatched. Germline V CDR1 and CDR2: EGSNGY, YDSYNSKV. The CDR3 totals 14 residues. Of note for this clone: The antigen remains undetermined.

The sorted cells were CD3+ Vdelta1+ Vdelta2- thymocytes from alphabeta-depleted thymus. RNA was extracted from the cells and then reverse transcribed. CDR3 amplicons came from multiplex PCR with pooled V-gene forward and constant-region reverse primers. TCRdb reanalyzed the multiplex PCR reads using CATT. The sample lists about 27,000 gamma-chain clones, over 15% seen once, with 1.8% in the top ten. Input material: Vdelta1+ gamma-delta thymocytes from the thymus. Specified subset: FACS-sorted CD3+ TCRalphabeta- TCRVdelta1+ TCRVdelta2- thymocytes. The chain has TRGV2 and TRGJP2. The clonotype comes from a boy under two years old who had congenital heart surgery. CDR3 nucleotides: TGTGCCACCTGGGACACTGGTAGTGATTGGATCAAGACGTTT. Its protein product is CATWDTGSDWIKTF.